This T cell receptor beta chain is drawn from a study of blood T cell repertoires in COVID-19. CDR1 and CDR2 (germline): LNHDA, SQIVND (reference sequence). CDR3 length: 15 residues. V gave up 3 bases and J gave up 3 bases; unmatched junction bases: 5. This table comes from immunoSEQ multiplex PCR, and its TCRdb copy is limited to in-frame clones, with some not included. The sample contains 430,000 or so clones, about 90% of which appear only once. The chain recombines TRBV19 with TRBJ2-4; TRBD2 agrees at 7 bases. Sequenced: peripheral blood. The TCR was taken from a man aged 18 to 29 with COVID-19, enrolled during active disease. The CDR3, as DNA: TGTGCCAGTAGTATCGGACTAGGTAACAAAAACATTCAGTACTTC. Translation: CASSIGLGNKNIQYF.